This record looks at one T cell receptor (beta chain) sequence and its context. The data stem from a study of CD8+CD57+ T cells in acquired aplastic anemia. Germline V lookup: CDR1 MRHNA, CDR2 SNTAGT. CDR3 length equals 14 residues. V trimming: 6 bases; J trimming: 4 bases; junction bases outside the gene matches: 7. According to the study, genomic DNA was the template for TCR beta VDJ and CDR3 profiling. TCRdb fed the reads into MiXCR, producing one record per CDR3 protein. The sample holds hundreds of thousands of distinct CDR3 sequences, around 30% seen once. Sequencing was done on patients that had shown CD8+CD57+ cell expansion by flow cytometry.

The V gene is TRBV6-4, the J gene TRBJ1-2; the match to TRBD1 covers 8 bases. The sequencing input was sorted CD4+, CD8+, or CD8+CD57+ T cells (not recorded which) from PBMCs. This clonotype was sampled from a human donor with aplastic anemia. This CDR3 reads CASRRGTGPYGYTF. The CDR3 DNA sequence: TGTGCCAGCAGACGAGGGACAGGTCCCTATGGCTACACCTTC.